The sample holds a few counts of the clone carrying this T cell receptor (beta chain). The antigen is undetermined. The data are from a study of TIL therapy for anti-PD-1-resistant metastatic lung cancer. Study background: Tumors were harvested before any PD-1/PD-L1 blockade. Most patients had lung adenocarcinoma; a handful of tumors were EGFR-mutant, two ALK-rearranged; half smoked currently or formerly. Study observations and caveats: The baseline peripheral repertoire was partially replaced by infused TIL clonotypes that later decayed.

This CDR3 is 13 amino acids long. In germline, CDR1 is LNHDA, CDR2 SQIVND (reference sequence). The V end was cut by 6 bases, the J end by 7 bases, with 15 bases between. Time point given: pre-treatment sample, taken before nivolumab and TIL therapy. The immunoSEQ assay was v3. This table comes from immunoSEQ multiplex PCR, and its TCRdb copy is limited to in-frame clones, with some not included. In the table there are about 50,000 clones, 79% of which are singletons. Specimen: blood, collected at baseline. The TCR originated in a woman aged 30 to 85 with non-small cell lung cancer. The chain joins TRBV19 to TRBJ1-2, with unresolved D. The CDR3 nucleotides are TGTGCCAGTAGGACTATGGGAGTGCCTGGCTACACCTTC. This gives the protein CASRTMGVPGYTF.